The text below deals with one T cell receptor (beta chain). Its antigen is not identified. This CDR3 is built from 15 residues. V gave up 6 bases and J gave up 0 bases, with 12 bases separating them. The data derive from a study of T cell repertoires in cytomegalovirus infection. Study details: Newly reported HLA-C-restricted and thoroughly characterized HLA-B-restricted CMV epitopes were employed. Matching HLA type, along with CMV infection, was indicated by public TCR beta signatures.

Study-wide results and limits: The ex vivo response was dominated by HLA-C-restricted CMV-specific TCR beta clonotypes. Summed frequency of public TCR beta families distinguished CMV carriers with the relevant HLA.

Each CDR3 protein is one row after TCRdb ran MiXCR on the reads. Of 640,000 or so distinct CDR3 sequences in the sample, around 30% were seen once. V gene TRBV12-3 or TRBV12-4 combines with J gene TRBJ1-3; D remains unclear. The material was cultured PBMCs, obtained from culture after CMV antigen stimulation. The clonotype originates from a human donor in good health (CMV status not recorded). Some clones in this sample may be carry-over from other donors' samples. CDR3 nucleotides: TGTGCCAGCAGGGTTTGGTCGAGCTCTGGAAACACCATATATTTT. It yields the protein CASRVWSSSGNTIYF.